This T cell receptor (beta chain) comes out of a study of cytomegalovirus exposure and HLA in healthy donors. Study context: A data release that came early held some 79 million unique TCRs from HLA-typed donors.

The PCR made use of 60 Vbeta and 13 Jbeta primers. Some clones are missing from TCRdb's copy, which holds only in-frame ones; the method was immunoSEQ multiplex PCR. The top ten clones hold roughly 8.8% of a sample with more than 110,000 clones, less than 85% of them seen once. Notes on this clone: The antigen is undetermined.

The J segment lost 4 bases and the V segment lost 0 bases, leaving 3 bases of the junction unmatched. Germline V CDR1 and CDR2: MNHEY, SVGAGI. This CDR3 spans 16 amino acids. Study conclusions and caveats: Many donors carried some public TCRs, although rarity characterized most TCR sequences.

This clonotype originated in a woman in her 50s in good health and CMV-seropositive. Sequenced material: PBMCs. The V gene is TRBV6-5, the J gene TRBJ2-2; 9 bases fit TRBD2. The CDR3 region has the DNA TGTGCCAGCAGTTACTCGGCGGGGGGGCCCACCGGGGAGCTGTTTTTT. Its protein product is CASSYSAGGPTGELFF.